This T cell receptor beta chain was retrieved from a study of OX40 agonist ivuxolimab in advanced cancers. Study-level information: Ivuxolimab, an agonist antibody against OX40 (CD134), was given to patients. General study results and limits: The authors did not determine the antigen specificity of the expanded peripheral T cells. Relative to CD4+ cells, CD8+ T cells on average had more expanded clones.

This table comes from immunoSEQ multiplex PCR, and its TCRdb copy is limited to in-frame clones, with some not included. The sample records tens of thousands of clones, 90% to 95% being singletons. The V end was cut by 3 bases, the J end by 4 bases, with 15 bases between. Germline V CDR1 and CDR2: MNHEY, SMNVEV (reference sequence). The CDR3 totals 15 residues. A note on this clone: The target antigen is unknown.

This chain uses TRBV27 with TRBJ1-1; the D gene is possibly TRBD1 (5 bases). The sequencing here drew on CD4+ or CD8+ T cells sorted from blood, taken in a trial of the OX40 agonist ivuxolimab. The receptor's source is an adult with an advanced solid tumor such as melanoma, head and neck, liver or kidney cancer. The CDR3 loop is CASSLIGAGSTEAFF. The CDR3 coding sequence is TGTGCCAGCAGTTTGATTGGGGCCGGTAGCACTGAAGCTTTCTTT.